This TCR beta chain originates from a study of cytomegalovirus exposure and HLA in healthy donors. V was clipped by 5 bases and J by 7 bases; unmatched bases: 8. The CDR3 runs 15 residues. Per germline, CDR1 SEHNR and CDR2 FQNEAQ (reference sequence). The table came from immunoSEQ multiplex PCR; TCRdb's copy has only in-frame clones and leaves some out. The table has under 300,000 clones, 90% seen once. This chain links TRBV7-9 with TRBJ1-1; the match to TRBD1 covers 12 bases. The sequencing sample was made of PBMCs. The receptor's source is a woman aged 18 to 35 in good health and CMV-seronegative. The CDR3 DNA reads TGTGCCAGCAGCCTACCGGGACAGGGGGCCAGTGAAGCTTTCTTT. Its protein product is CASSLPGQGASEAFF.